This passage covers 17 T cell receptor beta chains from one sample sequenced in a study of blood T cell repertoires in COVID-19. Only in-frame clones appear in the TCRdb table, and some are missing; sequencing was by immunoSEQ multiplex PCR. Of about 230,000 clones in the sample, around nine tenths were seen once. Material for sequencing was PBMCs or T cells enriched from blood (not recorded which). These receptors were collected from a man aged 30 to 45 who had recovered from COVID-19.

This clone was picked up one time. The chain combines TRBV14 with TRBJ1-1; D is unresolved. Germline V lookup: CDR1 SGHDN, CDR2 FVKESK. The ends were cut back, 1 base at V and 1 base at J, with 4 bases in the middle. The CDR3 runs 13 residues. DNA of the CDR3: TGTGCCAGCAGCCAAGGGCAGAACACTGAAGCTTTCTTT. It is translated as CASSQGQNTEAFF.

This chain connects TRBV5-1 to TRBJ2-5; TRBD1 is a possible D gene (5 bases). With 0 bases removed from V and 2 bases from J, the gap between germline ends came to 8 bases. The CDR3 has 14 residues. Germline values: CDR1 SGHRS, CDR2 YFSETQ. The CDR3 is CASSLAQEQETQYF. CDR3 sequence (DNA): TGCGCCAGCAGCTTGGCACAGGAACAAGAGACCCAGTACTTC.

This clone was counted a single time. V usage is TRBV9 and J usage is TRBJ1-1; D unclear. V lost 1 base, J lost 4 bases, and 17 bases lay in between. The CDR3 consists of 16 residues. Germline V gene sequence: CDR1 SGDLS, CDR2 YYNGEE. The CDR3 loop reads CASSVFPDGSLTEAFF. The CDR3 nucleotides are TGTGCCAGCAGCGTATTCCCTGACGGGAGTCTCACTGAAGCTTTCTTT.

This chain connects TRBV10-3 to TRBJ1-3; no clear D. CDR1 is ENHRY and CDR2 is SYGVKD in the germline V gene. V lost 1 base and J 3 bases, leaving 7 bases between the germline ends. The CDR3 contains 14 residues. CDR3 sequence: CAISEFSGGNTIYF. In DNA, the CDR3 is TGTGCCATCAGTGAGTTCAGCGGTGGAAACACCATATATTTT.

CDR3 bases: TGCGCCACCTCGACAGGCTATGGCTACACCTTC. It encodes CATSTGYGYTF. The rearrangement links TRBV10-2 to TRBJ1-2; tentative D call: TRBD1 (6 bases). The CDR3 extends over 11 amino acids. Between the trimmed V and J ends, which lost 10 bases and 4 bases, there was a span of 10 bases. Germline CDR1 and CDR2: WSHSY and SAAADI.

This sequence joins TRBV6-5 and TRBJ2-2; TRBD2 agrees at 8 bases. Germline-derived CDR1 and CDR2 are MNHEY and SVGAGI. Unmatched junction bases numbered 6, after V lost 5 bases and J lost 7 bases. CDR3 size: 14 residues. In nucleotides, the CDR3 is TGTGCCAGCAGTCTCGGGAGGGCCCTCGGGGAGCTGTTTTTT. Translated: CASSLGRALGELFF.

The chain has TRBV28 and TRBJ2-5; 7 bases match TRBD1. This CDR3 has 13 amino acids. CDR1 and CDR2 from the germline V gene are MDHEN and SYDVKM. V was pared by 5 bases and J by 9 bases, with 9 bases of the junction left unmatched. The CDR3 bases are TGTGCCAGCAGTGAGGGGGCTAAGGGGTCCCAGTACTTC. Translated, it gives CASSEGAKGSQYF.

The V and J genes are TRBV5-4 and TRBJ2-1; 13 nucleotides align to TRBD2. The junction had 5 bases not matched to a gene; V was cut back by 2 bases and J by 3 bases. The CDR3 loop spans 17 amino acids. Germline V gene data show CDR1 as SGHNT and CDR2 as YYREEE (reference sequence). The CDR3 DNA reads as TGTGCCAGCAGCTTACGGACTAGCGGGAGTGGCTACAATGAGCAGTTCTTC. Its translation: CASSLRTSGSGYNEQFF.

The chain's CDR3 is CASTQRRGNEQYF. The CDR3, as DNA: TGTGCCAGCACTCAAAGGAGGGGAAACGAGCAGTACTTC. The rearrangement joins TRBV12-3 or TRBV12-4 to TRBJ2-7, with D tentatively TRBD2 (6 bases). V lost 7 bases to trimming and J lost 5 bases, with 15 bases between them. This CDR3 spans 13 amino acids.

CDR3 in amino acids: CASSANGANYGYTF. CDR3 coding DNA: TGTGCCAGCAGCGCAAACGGGGCTAACTATGGCTACACCTTC. The chain is built from TRBV3-1 (or the pseudogene TRBV3-2) and TRBJ1-2; D is unresolved. The V end lost 5 bases, the J end lost 0 bases, and 10 bases lay between the germline ends. This CDR3 is built from 14 residues. Per germline, CDR1 LGHDT and CDR2 YNNKEL (reference sequence).

Comments on this clone: Sequence at one end of the junction differs from germline and may be a read error. The chain joins TRBV3-1 (or the pseudogene TRBV3-2) to TRBJ2-2; D perhaps matches TRBD2 (5 bases). CDR1 and CDR2 from the germline V gene are LGHDT and YNNKEL (reference sequence). The length of the CDR3 is 14 residues. CDR3 nucleotide sequence: TGTGCCAGCAGCCAAGATTCCCAGGCCGGGGTGCTGTTTTTT. Amino acids: CASSQDSQAGVLFF.

This clone is a singleton in its sample. The chain links TRBV9 to TRBJ1-3; 10 nucleotides match TRBD1. Germline values: CDR1 SGDLS, CDR2 YYNGEE. The CDR3 extends over 16 amino acids. Unmatched junction bases numbered 5, after V lost 4 bases and J lost 1 base. CDR3 sequence: CASSYSGQGSGNTIYF. CDR3 in DNA: TGTGCCAGCAGCTATTCGGGACAGGGGTCTGGAAACACCATATATTTT. Using reference TRBV9 and TRBJ1-3 for the parts outside the CDR3, the full variable domain is DSGVTQTPKHLITATGQRVTLRCSPRSGDLSVYWYQQSLDQGLQFLIQYYNGEERAKGNILERFSAQQFPDLHSELNLSSLELGDSALYFCASSYSGQGSGNTIYFGEGSWLTVV.

The rearrangement uses TRBV7-2 and TRBJ1-1; maybe TRBD1 (5 bases). Germline CDR1 and CDR2: SGHTA and FQGNSA. CDR3 length: 15 amino acids. With 4 bases removed from V and 4 bases from J, the gap between germline ends came to 16 bases. In nucleotides, the CDR3 is TGTGCCAGCAGCTCAGGGTGGGGCGGCGGCACTGAAGCTTTCTTT. Translated: CASSSGWGGGTEAFF.

V gene TRBV6-5 combines with J gene TRBJ1-1; D unclear. Trimming removed 0 bases at V and 7 bases at J, with 12 bases between. The CDR3 contains 14 residues. CDR1 is MNHEY, CDR2 SVGAGI, per germline. In nucleotides, the CDR3 is TGTGCCAGCAGTTACTCTCGGGTCAAGCGTGAAGCTTTCTTT. It codes for CASSYSRVKREAFF.

This CDR3 is CSGRDSTEAFF. Written as DNA, the CDR3 is TGCAGCGGAAGGGACAGCACTGAAGCTTTCTTT. The chain couples TRBV29-1 to TRBJ1-1; 7 nucleotides line up with TRBD1. The CDR3 totals 11 residues. Looked up from germline, CDR1 is SQVTM and CDR2 is ANQGSEA. With V trimmed by 7 bases and J by 4 bases, 3 bases remained unmatched.

This chain links TRBV7-9 with TRBJ2-7; D may be TRBD1 (5 bases). Germline CDR1 SEHNR, CDR2 FQNEAQ (reference sequence). The CDR3 runs 15 residues. Trimming took 3 bases from V and 6 from J, leaving 18 bases between them. The CDR3 region has the DNA TGTGCCAGCAGCTTCTGGGGCAGGGATGGGGCCGAGCAGTACTTC. Protein product: CASSFWGRDGAEQYF.

The chain links TRBV28 to TRBJ2-7, with D uncertain. Trimming took off 2 bases at V and 4 bases at J, with 6 bases between the two ends. The CDR3 runs to 12 residues. The V gene's germline CDR1 is MDHEN and CDR2 SYDVKM. This chain's CDR3 is CASSLAKYEQYF. The DNA of the CDR3 is TGTGCCAGCAGTTTAGCTAAATACGAGCAGTACTTC.